One T cell receptor (beta chain) is described in this entry. Its antigen is not yet known. Per-nucleotide qualities are absent, and no much larger clonotype sits a single base away. Distinct nucleotide sequences in the sample also encode this CDR3. Using the deep immunoSEQ assay, TCR CDR3 regions were amplified from genomic DNA by multiplex PCR. Extracted genomic DNA from each cell subset was distributed evenly across all wells of several immunoSEQ 96-well plates, and each plate was treated as a replicate. Each replicate PCR for unsorted PBMC received about 0.3 ug genomic DNA, equal to about 30,000 T cell genomes. Unsorted PBMC genomic DNA was sequenced across ten immunoSEQ deep assay plates. Purified libraries were quantified with a Qubit 3.0 fluorometer, sized on a Bioanalyzer 2100, and re-quantified with the KAPA Library Quantification kit. Each immunoSEQ 96-well plate was sequenced on its own single-read 150-cycle Illumina NextSeq 550 flow cell. The authors processed their data as follows. The immunoSEQ output contained only junctional sequences without quality scores, so filtering could not match that applied to full-length reads. To assign V/J genes and CDR3, sequences were annotated using PyIR, a Python wrapper for IgBLAST v1.9, with IMGT germline references. Reads were filtered out if the reads had weak V/J assignments (E-value above 1e-6), no CDR3, stop codons, out-of-frame junctions, or ambiguous translated residues. A V3J clonotype was defined by an identical inferred V gene, J gene, and CDR3 amino acid sequence. Percentage overlap between repertoires was calculated by dividing the number of shared unique clonotypes by the size of the smaller repertoire. Repertoire richness was assessed with RTK rarefaction, the Chao1 estimator, and Recon v2.1 estimates of unobserved clonotypes. Not all clones reach the TCRdb copy of this immuneACCESS table, which keeps in-frame sequences only. Checked studies attribute under half of the gap to unresolved V genes and leave the rest unexplained. V, J and clone size derive from that table, while D and trimming were established from the DNA sequence. A total of 520,000 or so clones appear in this sample, more than 65% of them only once. Clones ranked in the top ten supply 10% to 15% of the sample.

This sample was taken from a study of shared clonotypes between healthy human individuals (dated by TCRdb to about 2020). For the study in its entirety: Two women and three men aged 18 to 49 years were included in the cohort. To estimate repertoire size and how much clonotype sharing occurs between individuals, the study deeply sequenced the blood TCR repertoires of several healthy adults. Libraries were prepared and TCR repertoires were sequenced by different laboratories using diverse techniques, in order to increase sequencing depth and limit assay-specific biases. Each donor's leukapheresis produced roughly between roughly 0.85 and 9 billion PBMCs. What the authors observed across the whole study: Sampling was restricted to blood, and TCR repertoires in tissue are likely to differ from TCR repertoires in blood. Because the study included only a small number of donors, the genetic and exposure-history diversity represented was limited. Pairwise subsampling led to the expectation that sequencing depth would affect the degree of clonotype sharing among donors.

Donors were healthy HIV-negative adults with no recently reported acute infections or vaccinations. Every donor was a Caucasian adult residing in Nashville, Tennessee, USA. In the unsorted samples, some 94 million PBMCs were counted, and genomic DNA was extracted using the QIAamp DNA Blood Mini kit. Blood was obtained by leukapheresis, after which PBMCs were separated by Ficoll-Histopaque density gradient centrifugation and cryopreserved in liquid nitrogen vapor phase. V was cut back by 4 bases and J by 5 bases, leaving a gap of 10 bases between them. The CDR3 runs 13 amino acids, cysteine and phenylalanine included. The only DNA kept is the CDR3, 39 bases in frame from the first base. The germline V gene provides CDR1 SGHRS and CDR2 YFSETQ.

The V gene is TRBV5-1 and the J gene is TRBJ2-1, and perhaps TRBD2 as D gene, on 6 matching bases. The sequenced material came from PBMCs. This TCR derives from a woman in her forties in good health. Some clones in this sample may be carry-over from other donors' samples. The nucleotide sequence is TGCGCCAGCAGCCAGGGACTCGACAATGAGCAGTTCTTC. Its amino acids are CASSQGLDNEQFF.